The 2 T cell receptor beta chains presented below share a single source sample, sequenced in a study of shared clonotypes between healthy human individuals. Produced via immunoSEQ multiplex PCR; TCRdb's table is partial and in-frame only. The repertoire includes around 990,000 clones, approximately 80% of them detected once, and almost 0.9% sits in the top ten. Input material: memory CD4+ T cells from PBMCs. The subset here: CD45RA-negative fraction. The receptors were gathered from a man aged 18 to 29 in good health. Some clones in this sample may be carry-over from other donors' samples.

The chain is built from TRBV11-2 and TRBJ2-2; TRBD1 is a possible D gene (6 bases). The V end was cut by 4 bases, the J end by 5 bases, with 14 bases between. Germline V gene sequence: CDR1 SGHAT, CDR2 FQNNGV. The CDR3 totals 15 residues. Here the CDR3 DNA reads TGTGCCAGCAGCTCCACAGGGTCCAGAACCGGGGAGCTGTTTTTT. Translating it yields CASSSTGSRTGELFF.

The V gene is TRBV6-6, the J gene TRBJ2-3; D perhaps matches TRBD2 (6 bases). This CDR3 contains 13 residues. The germline CDR1 and CDR2 sequences are MNHNY and SVGAGI (reference sequence). Between the trimmed V and J ends, which lost 6 bases and 4 bases, there was a span of 11 bases. Here the CDR3 reads CASSEVAADTQYF. In nucleotides, the CDR3 is TGTGCCAGCAGCGAAGTAGCGGCAGATACGCAGTATTTT.